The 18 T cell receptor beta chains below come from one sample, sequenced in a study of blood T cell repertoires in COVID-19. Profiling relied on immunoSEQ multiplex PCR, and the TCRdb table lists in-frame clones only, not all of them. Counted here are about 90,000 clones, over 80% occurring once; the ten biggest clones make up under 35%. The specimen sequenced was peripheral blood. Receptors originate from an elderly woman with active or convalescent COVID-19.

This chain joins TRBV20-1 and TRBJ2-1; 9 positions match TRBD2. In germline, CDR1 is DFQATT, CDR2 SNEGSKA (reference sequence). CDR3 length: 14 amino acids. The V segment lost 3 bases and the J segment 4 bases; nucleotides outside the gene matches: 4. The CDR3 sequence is CSASILAGYNEQFF. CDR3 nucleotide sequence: TGCAGTGCTAGTATACTAGCGGGTTACAATGAGCAGTTCTTC.

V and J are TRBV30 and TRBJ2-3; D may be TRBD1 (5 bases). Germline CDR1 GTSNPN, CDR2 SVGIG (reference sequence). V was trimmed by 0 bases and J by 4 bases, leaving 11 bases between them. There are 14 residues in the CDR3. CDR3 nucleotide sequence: TGTGCCTGGAGTGTAAGTCAGGGCCCAGATACGCAGTATTTT. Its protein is CAWSVSQGPDTQYF.

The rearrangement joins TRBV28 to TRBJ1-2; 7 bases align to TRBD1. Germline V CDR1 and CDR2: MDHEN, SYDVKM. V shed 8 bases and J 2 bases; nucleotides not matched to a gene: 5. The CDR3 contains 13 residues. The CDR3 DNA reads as TGTGCCAGCGACGGGGACAGAAACTATGGCTACACCTTC. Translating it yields CASDGDRNYGYTF.

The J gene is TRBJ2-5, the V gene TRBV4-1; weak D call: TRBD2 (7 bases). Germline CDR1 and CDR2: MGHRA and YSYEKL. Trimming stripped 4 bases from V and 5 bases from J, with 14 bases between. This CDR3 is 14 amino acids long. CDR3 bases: TGCGCCAGCAGCCTGGAGGGGGGGATGGAGACCCAGTACTTC. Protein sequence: CASSLEGGMETQYF.

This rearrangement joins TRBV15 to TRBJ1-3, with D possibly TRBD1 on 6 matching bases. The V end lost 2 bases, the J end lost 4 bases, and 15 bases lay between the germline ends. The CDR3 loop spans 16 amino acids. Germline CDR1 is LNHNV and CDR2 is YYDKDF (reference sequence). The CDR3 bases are TGTGCCACCAGCAGACCCCCGGACAGATTCGGAAACACCATATATTTT. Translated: CATSRPPDRFGNTIYF.

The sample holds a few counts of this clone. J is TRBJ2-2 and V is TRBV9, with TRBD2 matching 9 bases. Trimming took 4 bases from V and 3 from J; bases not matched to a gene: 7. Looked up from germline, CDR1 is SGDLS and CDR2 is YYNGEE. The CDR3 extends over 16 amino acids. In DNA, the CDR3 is TGTGCCAGCAGCCGTACCGGACTAGCGTACACCGGGGAGCTGTTTTTT. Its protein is CASSRTGLAYTGELFF.

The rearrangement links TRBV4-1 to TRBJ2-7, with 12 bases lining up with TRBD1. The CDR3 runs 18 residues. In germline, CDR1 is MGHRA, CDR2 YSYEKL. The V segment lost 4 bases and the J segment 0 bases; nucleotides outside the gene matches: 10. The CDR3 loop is CASSPAGQGAGSSYEQYF. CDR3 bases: TGCGCCAGCAGCCCAGCGGGACAGGGGGCTGGGAGCTCCTACGAGCAGTACTTC.

CDR3 coding DNA: TGTGCCAGAAGCTTTCTCCCCGTTCGGGTCTGCGAGCAGTACTTC. It is translated as CARSFLPVRVCEQYF. The V gene is TRBV5-3, the J gene TRBJ2-7; D uncertain. TRBV5-3 is annotated as an ORF whose role is uncertain. V lost 2 bases, J lost 6 bases, and 18 bases lay in between. The CDR3 sequence is 15 residues long.

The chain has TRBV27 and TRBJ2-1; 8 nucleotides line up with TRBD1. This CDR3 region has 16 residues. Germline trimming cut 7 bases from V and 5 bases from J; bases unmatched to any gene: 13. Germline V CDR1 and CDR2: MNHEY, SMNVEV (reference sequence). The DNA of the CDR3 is TGTGCCAGCACCAATTATTTCAGGGGGCCCAACAATGAGCAGTTCTTC. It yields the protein CASTNYFRGPNNEQFF.

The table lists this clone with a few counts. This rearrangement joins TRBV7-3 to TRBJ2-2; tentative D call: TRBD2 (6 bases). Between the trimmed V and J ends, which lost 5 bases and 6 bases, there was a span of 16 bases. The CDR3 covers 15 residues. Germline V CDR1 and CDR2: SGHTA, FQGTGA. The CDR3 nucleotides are TGTGCCAGCAGCCCGGGACTTAGCCTGCCCGGGGAGCTGTTTTTT. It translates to CASSPGLSLPGELFF.

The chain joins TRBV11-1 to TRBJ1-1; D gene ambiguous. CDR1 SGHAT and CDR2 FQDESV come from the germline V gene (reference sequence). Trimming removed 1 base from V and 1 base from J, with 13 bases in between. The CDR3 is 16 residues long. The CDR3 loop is CASSLVSGSGNTEAFF. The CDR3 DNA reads TGTGCCAGCAGCTTAGTGTCGGGTTCGGGGAACACTGAAGCTTTCTTT.

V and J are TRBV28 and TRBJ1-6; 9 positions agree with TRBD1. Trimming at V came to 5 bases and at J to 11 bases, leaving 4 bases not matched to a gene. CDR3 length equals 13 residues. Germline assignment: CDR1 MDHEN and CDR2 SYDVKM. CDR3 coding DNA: TGTGCCAGCAGTCCCCGGGACAGGGCACCCCTCCACTTT. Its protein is CASSPRDRAPLHF.

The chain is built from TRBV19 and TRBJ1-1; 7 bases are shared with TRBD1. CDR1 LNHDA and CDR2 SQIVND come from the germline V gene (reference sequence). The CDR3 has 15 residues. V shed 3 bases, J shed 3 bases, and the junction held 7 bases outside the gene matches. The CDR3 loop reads CASSIATDRDTEAFF. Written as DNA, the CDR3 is TGTGCCAGTAGTATCGCCACCGACAGGGACACTGAAGCTTTCTTT. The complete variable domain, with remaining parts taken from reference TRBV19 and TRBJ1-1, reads DGGITQSPKYLFRKEGQNVTLSCEQNLNHDAMYWYRQDPGQGLRLIYYSQIVNDFQKGDIAEGYSVSREKKESFPLTVTSAQKNPTAFYLCASSIATDRDTEAFFGQGTRLTVV.

Here the CDR3 reads CASSLALGRGIYEQYF. The CDR3 nucleotides are TGTGCCAGCAGCTTAGCGCTCGGCAGGGGAATCTACGAGCAGTACTTC. The rearrangement joins TRBV7-9 to TRBJ2-7; D might be TRBD1 (6 bases). The V gene's germline CDR1 is SEHNR and CDR2 FQNEAQ (reference sequence). There are 16 residues in the CDR3. Trimming shortened V by 0 bases and J by 3 bases, and 15 bases separated the two germline ends.

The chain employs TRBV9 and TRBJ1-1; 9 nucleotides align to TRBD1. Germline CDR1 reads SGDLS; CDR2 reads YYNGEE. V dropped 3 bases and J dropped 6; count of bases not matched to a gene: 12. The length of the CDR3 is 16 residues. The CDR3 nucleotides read TGTGCCAGCAGCGACGGGACAGGGTTGGGTAACCCTGAAGCTTTCTTT. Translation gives CASSDGTGLGNPEAFF.

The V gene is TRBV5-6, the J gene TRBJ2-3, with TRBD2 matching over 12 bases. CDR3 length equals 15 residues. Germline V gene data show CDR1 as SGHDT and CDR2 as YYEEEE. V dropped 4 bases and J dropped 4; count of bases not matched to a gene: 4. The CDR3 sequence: CASSPLAGGADTQYF. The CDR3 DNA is TGTGCCAGCAGCCCACTAGCGGGGGGAGCAGATACGCAGTATTTT. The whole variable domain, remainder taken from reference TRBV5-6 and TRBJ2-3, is DAGVTQSPTHLIKTRGQQVTLRCSPKSGHDTVSWYQQALGQGPQFIFQYYEEEERQRGNFPDRFSGHQFPNYSSELNVNALLLGDSALYLCASSPLAGGADTQYFGPGTRLTVL.

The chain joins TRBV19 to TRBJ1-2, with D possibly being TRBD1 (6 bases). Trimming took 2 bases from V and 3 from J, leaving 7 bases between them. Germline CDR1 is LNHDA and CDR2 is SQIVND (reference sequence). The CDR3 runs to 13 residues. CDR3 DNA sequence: TGTGCCAGTAGTATAAACAGGGACTATGGCTACACCTTC. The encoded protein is CASSINRDYGYTF.

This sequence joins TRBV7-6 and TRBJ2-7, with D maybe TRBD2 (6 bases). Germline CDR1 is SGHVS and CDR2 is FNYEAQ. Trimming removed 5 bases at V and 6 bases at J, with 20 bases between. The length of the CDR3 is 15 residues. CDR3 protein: CASSTHGTPGIEQYF. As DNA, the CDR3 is TGTGCCAGCAGCACCCACGGGACTCCTGGTATCGAGCAGTACTTC.